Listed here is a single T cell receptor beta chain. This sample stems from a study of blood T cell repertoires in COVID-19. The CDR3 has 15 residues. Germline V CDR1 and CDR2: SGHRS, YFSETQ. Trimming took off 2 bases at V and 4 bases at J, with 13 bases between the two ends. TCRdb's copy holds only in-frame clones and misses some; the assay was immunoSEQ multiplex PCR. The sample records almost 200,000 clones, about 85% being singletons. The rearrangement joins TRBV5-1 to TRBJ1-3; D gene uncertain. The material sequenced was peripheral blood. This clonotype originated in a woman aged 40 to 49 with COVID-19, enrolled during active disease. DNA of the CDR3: TGCGCCAGCAGCTTAGCAACAGATCCAGGAAACACCATATATTTT. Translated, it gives CASSLATDPGNTIYF.